Listed below are T cell receptor beta chains from one sample, sequenced in a study of T cell repertoires in cytomegalovirus infection. TCRdb passed the reads through MiXCR, listing each CDR3 protein once. The table has around 450,000 distinct CDR3 sequences, around 32% seen once. The sequencing sample was made of PBMCs. These receptor sequences come from a human donor in good health (CMV status not recorded). Some clones in this sample may be carry-over from other donors' samples. Both conserved end residues are part of each CDR3. The order of the fields is V gene, D gene, J gene, clone size, CDR3 DNA, CDR3 protein. D genes are given only for firm matches. Some rows have no size entry. The others give once, few or many, or a class for an expanded clone.

>TRBV28|-|TRBJ2-7|-
TGTGCCAGCAGCCGACAGCCTCCGAGCTCCTACGAGCAGTACTTC
CASSRQPPSSYEQYF
>TRBV5-1|-|TRBJ1-1|few
TGCGCCAGCAGCTTGTCATGGGCGAGGAACACTGAAGCTTTCTTT
CASSLSWARNTEAFF
>TRBV27|-|TRBJ1-6|-
TGTGCCAGCAGGGCAGGCCGGGGTTCACCCCTCCACTTT
CASRAGRGSPLHF
>TRBV7-8|TRBD1|TRBJ1-1|many
TGTGCCAGCAGCCAAAGGACAGGGAGGTTGAGCACTGAAGCTTTCTTT
CASSQRTGRLSTEAFF
>TRBV15|-|TRBJ2-5|-
TGTGCCACCAGCGATCAAAAGCTATTGTTCCAAGAGACCCAGTACTTC
CATSDQKLLFQETQYF
>TRBV7-7|-|TRBJ2-5|many
TGTGCTAGCAGCCCCCTGGGGCAGAAAGAGACCCAGTACTTC
CASSPLGQKETQYF
>TRBV27|-|TRBJ1-2|-
TGTGCCAGCAGTTTATCTCCAGGAACAGTGGTCTATGGCTACACCTTC
CASSLSPGTVVYGYTF
>TRBV11-2|TRBD2|TRBJ2-5|-
TGTGCCAGCAGCTCTTTAGCGGGGGGGCCGCTAGAGACCCAGTACTTC
CASSSLAGGPLETQYF
>TRBV11-3|-|TRBJ1-1|-
TGTGCCAGCGCGGCGAGCGGGGCGCCCACTGAAGCTTTCTTT
CASAASGAPTEAFF
>TRBV6-6|-|TRBJ2-7|-
TGTGCCAGCACCCCGGGGTTTCGGGCTTCTCCCTACGAGCAGTACTTC
CASTPGFRASPYEQYF
>TRBV5-4|-|TRBJ1-2|few
TGTGCCAGCAGCTCGGAAGTATGGGGGTTCGGCTACACCTTC
CASSSEVWGFGYTF
>TRBV12-3/TRBV12-4|-|TRBJ1-2|-
TGTGCCAGCAGTCCCGACAGTTTTGCCCCCTATGGCTACACCTTC
CASSPDSFAPYGYTF
>TRBV24-1|-|TRBJ2-5|-
TGTGCCACCAGTGAATCAGGGTTCCGAGAGACCCAGTACTTC
CATSESGFRETQYF
>TRBV7-8|-|TRBJ2-7|many
TGTGCCAGCAGCCCGGACGCCTACGAGCAGTACTTC
CASSPDAYEQYF
>TRBV23-1|-|TRBJ2-1|-
TGCGCCAGCAGTCCCGCCGGCTTTCAGTTCTTC
CASSPAGFQFF
>TRBV18|TRBD2|TRBJ2-7|few
TGTGCCAGCTCACCACGGGATAGCGGGGACTCCTACGAGCAGTACTTC
CASSPRDSGDSYEQYF
>TRBV12-3/TRBV12-4|-|TRBJ2-1|-
TGTGCCAGCAGTCTAACGAATCAGCAGTTCTTC
CASSLTNQQFF
>TRBV7-6|-|TRBJ2-2|many
TGTGCCAGCAGCCCGGCCCCCGGGGAGCTGTTTTTT
CASSPAPGELFF
>TRBV28|TRBD1|TRBJ2-1|-
TGTGCCAGCACTCCTCCGGGACAGGGGGAGAATGAGCAGTTCTTC
CASTPPGQGENEQFF
>TRBV29-1|TRBD1|TRBJ2-7|-
TGCAGCGTTGCCGAGGACAGGCACTACGAGCAGTACTTC
CSVAEDRHYEQYF
>TRBV7-6|-|TRBJ2-1|-
TGTGCCAGCAGCCCGAGGGCAGGGCCTGAGCAGTTCTTC
CASSPRAGPEQFF
>TRBV4-3|TRBD1|TRBJ1-4|-
TGCGCCAGCAGTCGACAGGGAGAGAATGAAAAACTGTTTTTT
CASSRQGENEKLFF
>TRBV23-1|TRBD1|TRBJ2-5|-
TGCGCCAGCAGTCAAGCCCGCCGAACAGGGGAAAGAGAGACCCAGTACTTC
CASSQARRTGERETQYF
>TRBV28|-|TRBJ1-1|-
TGTGCCAGCATTTCCGGGAGGGCACCCGAAGCTTTCTTT
CASISGRAPEAFF
>TRBV19|-|TRBJ1-3|-
TGTGCCAGTAGCACCGGCAGGACCTCTGGAAACACCATATATTTT
CASSTGRTSGNTIYF
>TRBV12-3/TRBV12-4|TRBD1|TRBJ1-1|many
TGTGCCAGCAGTTATGGGACAGGGGGCACTGAAGCTTTCTTT
CASSYGTGGTEAFF
>TRBV25-1|-|TRBJ2-5|-
TGTGCCAGCAGTGAATGGGGCAGGGAAGAGACCCAGTACTTC
CASSEWGREETQYF
>TRBV5-1|TRBD2|TRBJ2-3|-
TGCGCCAGCAGGGATGGACTAGCGGGGGGGCCTTATACGCAGTATTTT
CASRDGLAGGPYTQYF
>TRBV2|-|TRBJ1-2|-
TGTGCCAGCAGTGAAGAGGGCCAGCGCCATAACTATGGCTACACCTTC
CASSEEGQRHNYGYTF
>TRBV18|TRBD1|TRBJ1-5|-
TGTGCCAGCTCACCGACAGGGCTGCAGCCCCAGCATTTT
CASSPTGLQPQHF
>TRBV20-1|-|TRBJ2-3|few
TGCAGTGCCGAATGGGAGGGCACAGATACGCAGTATTTT
CSAEWEGTDTQYF
>TRBV12-3/TRBV12-4|-|TRBJ2-5|-
TGTGCCAGCAGTTTAGAGCGGGAGACCCAGTACTTC
CASSLERETQYF
>TRBV6-6|-|TRBJ1-4|few
TGTGCCAGCAGCCCATGGGGACGGCTGAATGAAAAACTGTTTTTT
CASSPWGRLNEKLFF
>TRBV6-2/TRBV6-3|-|TRBJ1-4|few
TGTGCCAGCAGTCTGCGGGACGTAACACGTTTGGAACTGTTTTTT
CASSLRDVTRLELFF
>TRBV7-2|-|TRBJ1-2|few
TGTGCCAGCAGCTTATCCGTTGACCCCCAGCTCTATGGCTACACCTTC
CASSLSVDPQLYGYTF
>TRBV7-6|TRBD2|TRBJ2-1|few
TGTGCCAGCGCTTTACTAGCGGGTTCCTACAATGAGCAGTTCTTC
CASALLAGSYNEQFF
>TRBV6-1|TRBD1|TRBJ1-5|few
TGTGCCAGCAGTGAAGTTGGGACAGGGGGCCAGCCCCAGCATTTT
CASSEVGTGGQPQHF
>TRBV11-1|TRBD1|TRBJ1-1|-
TGTGCCAGCAGACCTGGGACAGGGGGCGCTTTCAACACTGAAGCTTTCTTT
CASRPGTGGAFNTEAFF
>TRBV28|-|TRBJ1-4|-
TGTGCCAGCAGTTCACCAGGGAATGAAAAACTGTTTTTT
CASSSPGNEKLFF
>TRBV12-3/TRBV12-4|TRBD2|TRBJ2-5|few
TGTGCCAGCAGTTTAGTTGCACTAGCGGGGGGGGGGCAAGAGACCCAGTACTTC
CASSLVALAGGGQETQYF
>TRBV12-3/TRBV12-4|TRBD1|TRBJ1-2|-
TGTGCCAGCAGGGGGACAGCTCTCTATGGCTACACCTTC
CASRGTALYGYTF
>TRBV5-4|TRBD1|TRBJ1-5|few
TGTGCCAGCAGCTTGGATCCGGGACAGCCACAGCCCCAGCATTTT
CASSLDPGQPQPQHF
>TRBV11-2|TRBD1|TRBJ2-5|-
TGTGCCAGCAGCAAGAGCGGACAGGGCCAAGAGACCCAGTACTTC
CASSKSGQGQETQYF
>TRBV12-3/TRBV12-4|TRBD2|TRBJ2-3|few
TGTGCCAGCAGTCTGACTAGCGGGGGGGCCACAGATACGCAGTATTTT
CASSLTSGGATDTQYF
>TRBV7-2|-|TRBJ1-1|many
TGTGCCAGCAGCTTAAGTCAAAACACTGAAGCTTTCTTT
CASSLSQNTEAFF
>TRBV7-2|TRBD1|TRBJ2-3|many
TGTGCCAGCAGCCGGCCCGGGACAGGGGGAGATACGCAGTATTTT
CASSRPGTGGDTQYF
>TRBV6-1|TRBD1|TRBJ2-7|many
TGTGCCAGCAGGCCGGACAGGGTTTCCTCCTACGAGCAGTACTTC
CASRPDRVSSYEQYF
>TRBV14|-|TRBJ2-3|-
TGTGCCAGCAGCCTCGGACGGCACGGTACGCAGTATTTT
CASSLGRHGTQYF
>TRBV10-3|-|TRBJ2-3|few
TGTGCCATCAGTAGAGGGCCCACAGATACGCAGTATTTT
CAISRGPTDTQYF
>TRBV19|-|TRBJ2-1|few
TGTGCCACTCGGCGGGTGGGCTCCTACAATGAGCAGTTCTTC
CATRRVGSYNEQFF
>TRBV15|TRBD2|TRBJ2-1|-
TGTGCCACCAGCAGAGATAGCGGGAGCCACAATGAGCAGTTCTTC
CATSRDSGSHNEQFF
>TRBV7-3|-|TRBJ1-6|few
TGTGCCAGCGGGGGAGGGGCACGGAATTCACCCCTCCACTTT
CASGGGARNSPLHF
>TRBV12-3/TRBV12-4|-|TRBJ2-7|-
TGTGCCAGCAGTTTACGGACTATCTACGAGCAGTACTTC
CASSLRTIYEQYF
>TRBV4-1|-|TRBJ2-1|-
TGCGCCAGCAGCCAAGATGGCAGCTCCTACAATGAGCAGTTCTTC
CASSQDGSSYNEQFF
>TRBV28|TRBD2|TRBJ2-7|-
TGTGCCAGCAGCCAAGGACTAGCGGCCGTGGAGCAGTACTTC
CASSQGLAAVEQYF
>TRBV5-6|TRBD2|TRBJ2-3|few
TGTGCCAGCAGGAAGCGGGGGGCCCGTTGGCACACAGATACGCAGTATTTT
CASRKRGARWHTDTQYF
>TRBV11-2|-|TRBJ2-5|many
TGTGCCAGCAGCTTAGGGGGACGCCAGCAAGAGACCCAGTACTTC
CASSLGGRQQETQYF
>TRBV7-6|-|TRBJ1-2|many
TGTGCCAGCAGCTTAAAAGGGACGCCCTTTGCTGGCTACACCTTC
CASSLKGTPFAGYTF
>TRBV28|-|TRBJ1-5|-
TGTGCCAGCAGTTTAGAAAGGCATAGCAATCAGCCCCAGCATTTT
CASSLERHSNQPQHF
>TRBV7-2|-|TRBJ1-1|few
TGTGCCAGCAGCTCCCCCGAAAAAAACACTGAAGCTTTCTTT
CASSSPEKNTEAFF